This is a list of T cell receptor beta chains from one sample in a study of shared clonotypes between healthy human individuals. Some clones are missing from TCRdb's copy, which holds only in-frame ones; the method was immunoSEQ multiplex PCR. The sample consists of about 1.1 million clones, around three quarters of them appearing once. The material sequenced was memory CD4+ T cells from PBMCs. These TCRs come from a man younger than 35 in good health. Some clones in this sample may be carry-over from other donors' samples. Both conserved end residues are part of each CDR3. A D gene is named only where the DNA matches it firmly. Some rows have no size entry. The others give once, few or many, or a class for an expanded clone.

d_gene,j_gene,abundance,v_gene,CDR3aa,CDR3nt
-,TRBJ2-7,-,TRBV18,CASSPGRAYEQYF,TGTGCCAGCTCACCGGGCAGGGCCTACGAGCAGTACTTC
TRBD1,TRBJ1-5,-,TRBV18,CASSPGQGHQPQHF,TGTGCCAGCTCACCGGGACAGGGGCACCAGCCCCAGCATTTT
-,TRBJ1-1,few,TRBV7-3,CASSEQPNVNTEAFF,TGTGCCAGCAGCGAACAGCCTAATGTGAACACTGAAGCTTTCTTT
TRBD1,TRBJ1-5,once,TRBV9,CASSPGPTGGNQPQHF,TGTGCCAGCAGCCCAGGCCCTACAGGGGGCAATCAGCCCCAGCATTTT
-,TRBJ1-2,-,TRBV5-1,CASSLAGVKSDGYTF,TGCGCCAGCAGCTTGGCTGGGGTAAAGAGCGATGGCTACACCTTC
-,TRBJ1-1,-,TRBV12-5,CASGLLRQPAVF,TGTGCTAGTGGTTTACTTCGGCAGCCCGCGGTATTT
-,TRBJ1-2,-,TRBV28,CASSLKGWGYTF,TGTGCCAGCAGTTTAAAGGGTTGGGGCTACACCTTC
-,TRBJ2-1,many,TRBV7-2,CASSPGGARNEQFF,TGTGCCAGCAGCCCGGGCGGAGCGCGCAATGAGCAGTTCTTC
-,TRBJ2-3,once,TRBV6-6,CASSYGRDTQYF,TGTGCCAGCAGTTACGGCAGAGATACGCAGTATTTT
TRBD2,TRBJ2-5,-,TRBV7-2,CASSLGPGGRGETQYF,TGTGCCAGCAGCTTAGGCCCCGGTGGGCGGGGGGAGACCCAGTACTTC
TRBD1,TRBJ2-3,few,TRBV4-2,CASSQGQGYTDTQYF,TGTGCCAGCAGCCAGGGACAGGGGTACACAGATACGCAGTATTTT
TRBD2,TRBJ2-7,-,TRBV5-1,CASSLSSGGPYEQYF,TGCGCCAGCAGCTTATCTAGCGGGGGGCCCTACGAGCAGTACTTC
-,TRBJ1-1,-,TRBV5-5,CASSATAGHTEAFF,TGTGCCAGCAGCGCCACAGCCGGCCACACTGAAGCTTTCTTT
TRBD2,TRBJ2-7,-,TRBV2,CASSLAGGVSYEQYF,TGTGCCAGCAGTTTAGCGGGAGGGGTCTCTTACGAGCAGTACTTC
-,TRBJ2-7,once,TRBV7-2,CASSSQYSYEQYF,TGTGCCAGCAGTTCACAGTACTCCTACGAGCAGTACTTC
-,TRBJ2-2,-,TRBV7-7,CASSLEHTGELFF,TGTGCCAGCAGCTTGGAACACACCGGGGAGCTGTTTTTT
-,TRBJ1-1,-,TRBV7-2,CASSLAGATEAFF,TGTGCCAGCAGCTTAGCAGGCGCAACCGAAGCTTTCTTT
-,TRBJ1-4,-,TRBV27,CASSLISAGREKLFF,TGTGCCAGCAGTTTGATCTCCGCGGGGCGCGAAAAACTGTTTTTT
-,TRBJ2-1,-,TRBV5-4,CASSLGSSAYSYNEQFF,TGTGCCAGCAGCTTGGGGTCTAGCGCCTACTCCTACAATGAGCAGTTCTTC
-,TRBJ1-4,-,TRBV30,CAWSVPGGAEKLFF,TGTGCCTGGAGTGTACCCGGGGGAGCGGAAAAACTGTTTTTT
TRBD1,TRBJ2-1,-,TRBV27,CASRTGALFEFF,TGTGCCAGCCGAACAGGGGCTCTCTTCGAGTTCTTC
TRBD2,TRBJ2-3,-,TRBV7-9,CASSLRWGLAGDADTQYF,TGTGCCAGCAGCTTACGTTGGGGACTAGCGGGAGACGCAGATACGCAGTATTTT
-,TRBJ2-7,-,TRBV6-1,CASSEAVFPGRTEQYF,TGTGCCAGCAGTGAAGCTGTCTTTCCAGGGAGGACCGAGCAGTACTTC
-,TRBJ2-6,-,TRBV7-2,CASSLELTGANVLTF,TGTGCCAGCAGCTTAGAACTAACTGGGGCCAACGTCCTGACTTTC
TRBD2,TRBJ2-3,-,TRBV18,CASSPGTSGTGYTQYF,TGTGCCAGCTCCCCCGGGACTAGCGGGACCGGGTATACGCAGTATTTT
-,TRBJ2-3,-,TRBV9,CASSVEGVEDTQYF,TGTGCCAGCAGCGTAGAAGGGGTGGAAGATACGCAGTATTTT
TRBD1,TRBJ2-1,-,TRBV5-1,CASSPGTGYNEQFF,TGCGCCAGCAGCCCAGGGACAGGGTACAATGAGCAGTTCTTC
TRBD1,TRBJ1-2,-,TRBV13,CASRGAGTAFRGRYGYTF,TGTGCCAGCAGGGGAGCCGGGACAGCATTCCGGGGGCGCTATGGCTACACCTTC
-,TRBJ1-1,-,TRBV6-6,CASSLQASTEAFF,TGTGCCAGCAGCCTACAGGCTTCCACTGAAGCTTTCTTT
-,TRBJ2-7,-,TRBV7-8,CASTPIRSSYEQYF,TGTGCCAGCACTCCAATCAGGAGCTCCTACGAGCAGTACTTC
-,TRBJ1-1,-,TRBV15,CATSRGLNTEAFF,TGTGCCACCAGCAGGGGCCTGAACACTGAAGCTTTCTTT
TRBD1,TRBJ2-5,-,TRBV2,CASSGGGAWVETQYF,TGTGCCAGCAGTGGAGGGGGCGCGTGGGTAGAGACCCAGTACTTC
-,TRBJ1-1,few,TRBV18,CASSFNVNTEAFF,TGTGCCAGCTCCTTCAACGTGAACACTGAAGCTTTCTTT
-,TRBJ2-3,few,TRBV5-4,CASSLARGSGRSTDTQYF,TGTGCCAGCAGCTTGGCCAGGGGGAGCGGGCGGAGCACAGATACGCAGTATTTT
-,TRBJ2-5,-,TRBV19,CASSSRWQETQYF,TGTGCCAGTAGTAGCAGGTGGCAAGAGACCCAGTACTTC
TRBD1,TRBJ1-2,-,TRBV19,CASWTGIGYTF,TGTGCCAGTTGGACAGGGATCGGCTACACCTTC
-,TRBJ1-2,-,TRBV4-2,CASSQHLLSQGKIMGYTF,TGTGCCAGCAGCCAGCATCTATTAAGCCAGGGGAAGATTATGGGCTACACCTTC
-,TRBJ1-5,few,TRBV9,CASSVGGKNQPQHF,TGTGCCAGCAGCGTAGGAGGGAAAAATCAGCCCCAGCATTTT
TRBD2,TRBJ2-7,-,TRBV5-8,CASSKLAGSYEQYF,TGTGCCAGCAGCAAGCTAGCGGGTTCCTACGAGCAGTACTTC
-,TRBJ2-3,-,TRBV6-4,CASSVSPRSTDTQYF,TGTGCCAGCAGTGTCTCGCCCCGGAGCACAGATACGCAGTATTTT
-,TRBJ1-2,-,TRBV20-1,CSGHNYGYTF,TGCAGTGGACATAACTATGGCTACACCTTC
-,TRBJ1-2,-,TRBV7-8,CASSLAPRGGGYTF,TGTGCCAGCAGCTTAGCCCCTAGAGGAGGGGGCTACACCTTC
-,TRBJ2-7,-,TRBV5-6,CASSLVWTTSFEQYF,TGTGCCAGCAGCTTGGTCTGGACTACCTCTTTCGAGCAGTACTTC
-,TRBJ2-1,few,TRBV19,CASIGRLENSHNEQFF,TGTGCCAGTATCGGGAGACTAGAGAACTCGCACAATGAGCAGTTCTTC
-,TRBJ1-1,-,TRBV27,CASSLFGGTEAFF,TGTGCCAGCAGTCTTTTCGGAGGCACTGAAGCTTTCTTT
TRBD2,TRBJ2-3,-,TRBV18,CASSQAGATDTQYF,TGTGCCAGCTCCCAAGCGGGAGCCACAGATACGCAGTATTTT
-,TRBJ2-3,-,TRBV2,CASRGSSTDTQYF,TGTGCCAGCAGGGGGTCGTCCACAGATACGCAGTATTTT
TRBD1,TRBJ2-1,-,TRBV10-3,CAISTSDRGQGNEQFF,TGTGCCATCAGTACCTCGGACAGGGGCCAAGGCAATGAGCAGTTCTTC
-,TRBJ1-1,-,TRBV7-6,CASSRGRRGTEAFF,TGTGCCAGCAGTCGGGGACGGAGGGGGACTGAAGCTTTCTTT
TRBD1,TRBJ2-7,-,TRBV14,CASSQTVGTGGAGEQYF,TGTGCCAGCAGCCAGACGGTCGGGACAGGGGGCGCGGGCGAGCAGTACTTC
-,TRBJ2-1,-,TRBV6-1,CASIFGTEYNEQFF,TGTGCCAGCATCTTCGGGACTGAGTACAATGAGCAGTTCTTC
TRBD1,TRBJ1-5,-,TRBV2,CASSLLQGAQPQHF,TGTGCCAGCAGCCTTCTACAGGGGGCTCAGCCCCAGCATTTT
-,TRBJ2-5,-,TRBV9,CASNVAPWWGETQYF,TGTGCCAGCAACGTAGCTCCGTGGTGGGGAGAGACCCAGTACTTC
TRBD1,TRBJ1-1,few,TRBV6-6,CASSSAGTGHTEAFF,TGTGCCAGCAGTTCGGCCGGGACAGGGCACACTGAAGCTTTCTTT
-,TRBJ1-3,-,TRBV5-8,CASSHTGMGNTIYF,TGTGCCAGCAGTCATACAGGGATGGGAAACACCATATATTTT